This T cell receptor (beta chain) was identified in a study of early T cells in non-severe SARS-CoV-2 infection (dated by TCRdb to about 2021). With regard to the full study: Bulk RNA from unsorted whole blood was used for TCR sequencing, so alpha and beta chains could not be paired. Overall results and qualifications from the work: VDJdb matching was skewed toward anti-spike CD8 responses and likely underestimated virus-specific expansions by missing private and CD4 specificities.

V is cut by 4 bases and J by 1 base, and the space between the germline ends is 7 bases. CDR1 and CDR2, per the germline V gene, are WSHSY and SAAADI. The CDR3 covers 13 residues, taking in both the cysteine and the phenylalanine. The only DNA kept is the CDR3, 39 bases in frame from the first base. A case-control design nested within a healthcare worker cohort in London, UK, was used, with weekly nasopharyngeal swab PCR tests and blood sampling performed. Healthcare workers were recruited during the week of the UK lockdown, between 23 and 31 March 2020, and followed weekly for up to roughly 15 weeks. The library was obtained by 5' RACE. Instrument used: NextSeq 500. The TCR library protocol attached unique molecular identifiers to individual cDNA molecules to correct for sequencing error and PCR bias. Sequencing covered both TCR alpha and beta chains, and within each sample the abundances of alpha and beta sequences were tightly co-correlated. In the original analysis: Decombinator V4 was used to perform V gene, J gene and CDR3 annotation of TCR sequences. TCRs were defined as expanded if a significant change between any two time points was detected under a Poisson model with p below 0.0001. Abundances of TCRs were expressed as counts per million after normalisation to the total number of TCRs sequenced in each sample. TRAV1-2 paired with TRAJ12, TRAJ20 or TRAJ33 defined MAIT TCRs, while TRAV10 paired with TRAJ18 defined iNKT TCRs. VDJdb, accessed 1 November 2021, was searched for CMV, EBV and SARS-CoV-2 annotated TCRs, excluding TCRs annotated for multiple antigens. TCRdb reran the public reads through fastp at Q25 and MiXCR, keeping productive beta chains. Each CDR3 protein appears once, grouped with its most common genes and DNA. The V and J calls, along with clone size, are taken from TCRdb and not from the paper's own processing. For this sample the table gives fewer than 120,000 distinct CDR3 sequences, of which roughly 13% were detected only once. 3% to 4.5% of the sample belongs to the ten largest clones.

With regard to this clonotype: Its target antigen remains unknown. Qualities for individual bases were not recorded, and no much larger clone is one base off.

The clonotype was recovered from an adult who was a healthcare worker with PCR-confirmed SARS-CoV-2 infection or an uninfected control (not recorded which). The chain employs TRBV10-2 and TRBJ1-1; the D gene is unclear. Source: whole blood, taken at baseline. CDR3 protein: CASSVSANTEAFF. The DNA is as follows: TGCGCCAGCAGTGTTTCAGCGAACACTGAAGCTTTCTTT.